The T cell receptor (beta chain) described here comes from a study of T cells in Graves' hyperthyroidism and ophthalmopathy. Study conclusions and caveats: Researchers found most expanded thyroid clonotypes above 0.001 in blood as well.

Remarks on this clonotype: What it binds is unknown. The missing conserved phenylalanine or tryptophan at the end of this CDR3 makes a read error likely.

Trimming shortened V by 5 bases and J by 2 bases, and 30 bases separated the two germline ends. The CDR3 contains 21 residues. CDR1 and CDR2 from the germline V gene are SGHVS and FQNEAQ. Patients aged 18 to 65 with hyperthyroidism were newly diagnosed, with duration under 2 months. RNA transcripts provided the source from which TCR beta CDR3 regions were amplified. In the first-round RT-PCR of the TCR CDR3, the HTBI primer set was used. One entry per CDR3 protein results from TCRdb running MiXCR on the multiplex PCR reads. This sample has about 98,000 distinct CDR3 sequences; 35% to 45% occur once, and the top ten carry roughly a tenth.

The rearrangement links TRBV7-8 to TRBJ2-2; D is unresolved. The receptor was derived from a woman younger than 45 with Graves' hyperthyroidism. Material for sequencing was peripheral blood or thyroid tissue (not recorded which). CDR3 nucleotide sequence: TGTGCCAGCAGCCAAGACAACCACCCCCTCTCGGCACTCTTAAACACCGGGGAGCTGTTTTCT. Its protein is CASSQDNHPLSALLNTGELFS.